These 32 T cell receptor beta chains came from one sample sequenced in a study of shared clonotypes between healthy human individuals. TCRdb's copy holds only in-frame clones and misses some; the assay was immunoSEQ multiplex PCR. The sample lists millions of clones; 85% to 95% were seen once. Specimen: naive CD4+ T cells sorted from blood. Subset reported: CD45RA+ positively selected. The source is a man aged 18 to 30 in good health.

The chain links TRBV6-1 to TRBJ2-2; TRBD1 or TRBD2 may be the D gene (5 bases each). V lost 6 bases, J lost 11 bases, and 13 bases lay in between. In germline, CDR1 is MNHNS, CDR2 SASEGT. This CDR3 comprises 12 residues. The CDR3 sequence is CASSHRDRELFF. The CDR3 DNA sequence: TGTGCCAGCAGCCACCGGGACCGCGAGCTGTTTTTT.

V usage is TRBV6-1 and J usage is TRBJ1-6; no clear D. V gave up 8 bases and J gave up 13 bases, with 18 bases separating them. CDR1 is MNHNS, CDR2 SASEGT, per germline. The CDR3 extends over 13 amino acids. CDR3 DNA sequence: TGTGCCAGCGGAGATCGAGTCGCTGATCCCCTCCACTTT. Residues: CASGDRVADPLHF.

This chain connects TRBV5-1 to TRBJ2-1, with 9 positions matching TRBD2. V shed 4 bases, J shed 4 bases, and the junction held 9 bases outside the gene matches. The germline CDR1 and CDR2 sequences are SGHRS and YFSETQ. CDR3 length: 16 residues. The CDR3 loop is CASSPRVSGSYNEQFF. The DNA of the CDR3 is TGCGCCAGCAGCCCAAGGGTTAGCGGGAGTTACAATGAGCAGTTCTTC.

This clone was observed a few times. The V and J genes are TRBV28 and TRBJ2-7; D gene unclear. Germline V gene sequence: CDR1 MDHEN, CDR2 SYDVKM. The V end was cut by 3 bases, the J end by 0 bases, with 6 bases between. The CDR3 runs 13 residues. CDR3 residues: CASSLPNSYEQYF. Written as DNA, the CDR3 is TGTGCCAGCAGTTTGCCGAACTCCTACGAGCAGTACTTC.

The chain has TRBV6-7 and TRBJ2-7; possible D gene TRBD2, 6 bases. TRBV6-7 is labeled an ORF, and its function is uncertain. V shed 5 bases and J shed 4 bases, with 18 bases lying between them. The CDR3 is 15 residues long. CDR3 sequence: CASSQTESREYEQYF. The CDR3 DNA sequence: TGTGCCAGCAGTCAGACCGAGAGCCGGGAGTACGAGCAGTACTTC.

Remarks on this clone: A read error may be the cause here, since a much bigger clone is one base away. This rearrangement joins TRBV7-2 to TRBJ2-5; no clear D. The germline V gene encodes CDR1 SGHTA and CDR2 FQGNSA. The length of the CDR3 is 14 residues. Trimming pared 3 bases from V and 4 bases from J, leaving 12 bases between. The CDR3 DNA reads as TGTGCCAGCAGCTTGTCTCCCGGGCCAGAGACCCAGTACTTC. It is translated as CASSLSPGPETQYF.

The gene calls are TRBV18 and TRBJ2-7; perhaps D is TRBD1 or TRBD2 (5 bases each). The CDR3 has 14 amino acids. V lost 3 bases to trimming and J lost 2 bases, with 11 bases between them. Germline V lookup: CDR1 KGHSH, CDR2 LQKENI. The CDR3 DNA sequence: TGTGCCAGCTCACCCGGGGACGGAACCTACGAGCAGTACTTC. Translated, it gives CASSPGDGTYEQYF.

This chain uses TRBV6-5 with TRBJ1-1, with D possibly being TRBD1 (5 bases). Trimming took off 6 bases at V and 1 base at J, with 9 bases between the two ends. Germline values: CDR1 MNHEY, CDR2 SVGAGI. This CDR3 has 13 amino acids. For the CDR3, the DNA is TGTGCCAGCAGGAAACAGGAGAACACTGAAGCTTTCTTT. Protein: CASRKQENTEAFF.

DNA for the CDR3: TGTGCCAGCAGCTTAGTCCGCGGACAGGGGTACGAGCAGTACTTC. Residues: CASSLVRGQGYEQYF. The gene calls are TRBV11-2 and TRBJ2-7; the match to TRBD1 covers 9 bases. The CDR3 has 15 amino acids. J lost 4 bases, V lost 1 base, and 5 bases had no gene match. The germline CDR1 and CDR2 sequences are SGHAT and FQNNGV.

This clone was counted once. The CDR3 is CAWSLGRDNEQFF. The CDR3 region has the DNA TGTGCCTGGAGTCTCGGGCGCGACAATGAGCAGTTCTTC. The chain recombines TRBV30 with TRBJ2-1; D gene uncertain. This CDR3 has 13 amino acids. V was shortened by 2 bases and J by 5 bases, with 10 bases between the two germline ends. Germline V gene data show CDR1 as GTSNPN and CDR2 as SVGIG (reference sequence).

The chain combines TRBV5-4 with TRBJ2-5; TRBD2 might be the D (7 bases). V was cut by 4 bases and J by 4 bases, with 20 bases left in between. CDR3 length: 16 residues. Germline CDR1 reads SGHNT; CDR2 reads YYREEE (reference sequence). The CDR3 protein is CASSRGLGGGGETQYF. The CDR3 nucleotides read TGTGCCAGCAGCCGGGGGCTGGGCGGGGGAGGAGAGACCCAGTACTTC.

This clone appeared a single time. V usage is TRBV19 and J usage is TRBJ2-7; 8 bases align to TRBD1. Trimming at V came to 3 bases and at J to 0 bases, leaving 10 bases not matched to a gene. The germline gives CDR1 LNHDA, CDR2 SQIVND (reference sequence). The CDR3 runs 17 residues. The CDR3 DNA reads TGTGCCAGTAGTATCCAGGGACAGGCGTTTACCTCCTACGAGCAGTACTTC. It codes for CASSIQGQAFTSYEQYF.

The V gene is TRBV15, the J gene TRBJ1-2, with 9 positions matching TRBD1. Germline CDR1 reads LNHNV; CDR2 reads YYDKDF (reference sequence). The CDR3 is made up of 14 amino acids. V shed 5 bases and J 2 bases; nucleotides not matched to a gene: 3. DNA of the CDR3: TGTGCCACCAGCTGGGGACAGGGAAACTATGGCTACACCTTC. Protein product: CATSWGQGNYGYTF.

V usage is TRBV6-1 and J usage is TRBJ1-4; D remains unclear. Trimming shortened V by 6 bases and J by 1 base, and 9 bases separated the two germline ends. Germline values: CDR1 MNHNS, CDR2 SASEGT. The CDR3 is 14 residues long. The CDR3 here is CASRGRITNEKLFF. The CDR3 coding sequence is TGTGCCAGCAGGGGTCGGATAACTAATGAAAAACTGTTTTTT.

Note on this clone: The identical CDR3 is also encoded by other nucleotide sequences in the sample. The CDR3 nucleotides are TGTGCTAGTGGTTTGAGTGGGGCCAACGTCCTGACTTTC. Translation gives CASGLSGANVLTF. This chain joins TRBV12-5 and TRBJ2-6; D is undetermined. V was cut by 2 bases and J by 3 bases, with 2 bases left in between. CDR3 length: 13 amino acids. Germline V CDR1 and CDR2: LGHNT, FRNRAP.

Worth noting for this clone: Other nucleotide sequences in the sample specify the same CDR3. This chain links TRBV5-1 with TRBJ2-2; perhaps TRBD2 as D (6 bases). The CDR3 is 14 amino acids. Germline lookup yields CDR1 SGHRS and CDR2 YFSETQ. V gave up 4 bases and J gave up 1 base, with 8 bases separating them. The CDR3 nucleotides read TGCGCCAGCAGCCGGGACTTGAACACCGGGGAGCTGTTTTTT. As protein: CASSRDLNTGELFF.

V and J are TRBV19 and TRBJ1-4; possible D gene TRBD1, 5 bases. This CDR3 has 16 amino acids. Looked up from germline, CDR1 is LNHDA and CDR2 is SQIVND (reference sequence). The V end lost 7 bases, the J end lost 3 bases, and 18 bases lay between the germline ends. CDR3 coding DNA: TGTGCCAGTACCCACTCCCAGCAGGGAGCTAATGAAAAACTGTTTTTT. This translates into CASTHSQQGANEKLFF.

The chain couples TRBV4-1 to TRBJ2-1, with TRBD2 matching 15 bases. CDR3 length: 17 residues. CDR1 and CDR2 (germline): MGHRA, YSYEKL. Trimming cost V 0 bases and J 7 bases; bases outside gene matches: 4. CDR3 protein: CASSQEPGLAGGNEQFF. The CDR3, as DNA: TGCGCCAGCAGCCAAGAACCGGGACTAGCGGGAGGAAATGAGCAGTTCTTC.

The CDR3 nucleotides read TGTGCCACCAGCACCTTACAGGGTTACCCTAACAATGAGCAGTTCTTC. It codes for CATSTLQGYPNNEQFF. J is TRBJ2-1 and V is TRBV15, with a possible D match to TRBD1 (6 bases). CDR1 and CDR2 from the germline V gene are LNHNV and YYDKDF (reference sequence). The CDR3 runs to 16 residues. The V end lost 4 bases, the J end lost 5 bases, and 18 bases lay between the germline ends. The variable domain in full, completed from reference TRBV15 and TRBJ2-1, reads DAMVIQNPRYQVTQFGKPVTLSCSQTLNHNVMYWYQQKSSQAPKLLFHYYDKDFNNEADTPDNFQSRRPNTSFCFLDIRSPGLGDTAMYLCATSTLQGYPNNEQFFGPGTRLTVL.

This sequence joins TRBV19 and TRBJ1-2; 8 bases fit TRBD1. Germline CDR1 is LNHDA and CDR2 is SQIVND (reference sequence). V trimming: 6 bases; J trimming: 8 bases; junction bases outside the gene matches: 2. CDR3 length: 11 residues. CDR3 coding DNA: TGTGCCAGTAGGGACAGGGTGGGCTACACCTTC. This encodes CASRDRVGYTF.

The genes are TRBV5-1 and TRBJ2-1; 11 positions match TRBD1. Losses at the gene ends were 7 bases for V and 9 bases for J; bases not matched to a gene: 9. Germline lookup yields CDR1 SGHRS and CDR2 YFSETQ. The CDR3 is made up of 14 amino acids. DNA of the CDR3: TGCGCCAGCGCCCCCGGGACAGGGGGAACTGAGCAGTTCTTC. Residues: CASAPGTGGTEQFF.

The rearrangement links TRBV28 to TRBJ1-2; TRBD1 is a possible D gene (6 bases). V was clipped by 6 bases and J by 1 base, with 18 bases between them. Germline-derived CDR1 and CDR2 are MDHEN and SYDVKM. This CDR3 has 16 residues. The CDR3: CASSLGGKGINYGYTF. CDR3 in DNA: TGTGCCAGCAGCCTAGGGGGTAAGGGAATTAACTATGGCTACACCTTC.

The chain is built from TRBV25-1 and TRBJ1-6, with D unresolved. The CDR3 is 13 amino acids. The V gene's germline CDR1 is MGHDK and CDR2 SYGVNS. V was clipped by 5 bases and J by 9 bases, with 11 bases between them. In nucleotides, the CDR3 is TGTGCCAGCAGTATTGTGCGGGGTTCACCCCTCCACTTT. It encodes CASSIVRGSPLHF.

V gene TRBV4-3 combines with J gene TRBJ2-1; 13 bases map to TRBD2. The length of the CDR3 is 19 residues. Trimming took 0 bases from V and 0 from J; bases not matched to a gene: 5. Germline V gene lookup returns CDR1 LGHNA and CDR2 YSLEER. For the CDR3, the DNA is TGCGCCAGCAGCCAAGATCGGACTAGCGGGGGAATCTCCTACAATGAGCAGTTCTTC. As protein: CASSQDRTSGGISYNEQFF.

The rearrangement links TRBV6-5 to TRBJ1-6; the D is unclear. The length of the CDR3 is 14 residues. From germline, CDR1 is MNHEY and CDR2 SVGAGI. Trimming pared 6 bases from V and 0 bases from J, leaving 6 bases between. CDR3 nucleotides: TGTGCCAGCAGAAAAAACTCCTATAATTCACCCCTCCACTTT. It is translated as CASRKNSYNSPLHF.

The V and J genes are TRBV18 and TRBJ2-6; perhaps TRBD1 as D (5 bases). This CDR3 has 16 residues. V gave up 2 bases and J gave up 1 base, with 9 bases separating them. Looked up from germline, CDR1 is KGHSH and CDR2 is LQKENI. DNA for the CDR3: TGTGCCAGCTCACCAGATCAGGGATCTGGGGCCAACGTCCTGACTTTC. Protein sequence: CASSPDQGSGANVLTF.

V is TRBV28 and J is TRBJ1-2, with D possibly TRBD1 on 5 matching bases. The V gene lost 4 bases and the J gene lost 2 bases, with 8 bases spanning the gap. Germline CDR1 reads MDHEN; CDR2 reads SYDVKM. This CDR3 is built from 13 residues. The CDR3 reads CASSWSGNYGYTF. Written as DNA, the CDR3 is TGTGCCAGCAGTTGGTCAGGGAACTATGGCTACACCTTC.

For this clone: This clone may be a read error of a much larger clone one base away. V usage is TRBV4-3 and J usage is TRBJ2-5; a possible D gene is TRBD1 (5 bases). V was clipped by 1 base and J by 2 bases, with 8 bases between them. The CDR3 loop spans 14 amino acids. In germline, CDR1 is LGHNA, CDR2 YSLEER. Written as DNA, the CDR3 is TGCGCCAGCAGCCAAGTCACAGGTCAAGAGACCCAGTACTTC. It translates to CASSQVTGQETQYF.

The rearrangement joins TRBV28 to TRBJ2-1; 12 positions match TRBD2. The CDR3 length is 15 residues. V gave up 3 bases and J gave up 12 bases; unmatched junction bases: 9. The germline V gene encodes CDR1 MDHEN and CDR2 SYDVKM. The CDR3 nucleotides read TGTGCCAGCAGTTTGGAGCTAGCGGGGGGGTACAGGCAGTTCTTC. Amino acid sequence: CASSLELAGGYRQFF.

As for this clone: The sample contains more than one DNA sequence encoding this CDR3. The rearrangement uses TRBV5-4 and TRBJ2-5; the match to TRBD2 covers 7 bases. Losses at the gene ends were 4 bases for V and 0 bases for J; bases not matched to a gene: 6. There are 15 residues in the CDR3. The germline gives CDR1 SGHNT, CDR2 YYREEE (reference sequence). CDR3 bases: TGTGCCAGCAGCGGAGGGCTAGCGGACCAAGAGACCCAGTACTTC. It codes for CASSGGLADQETQYF.

With respect to this clone: The junction does not match germline at one end; this may be a read error. The V and J genes are TRBV5-1 and TRBJ2-2; a weak D match, TRBD1 (7 bases). The CDR3 has 15 amino acids. Germline V gives CDR1 SGHRS, CDR2 YFSETQ. For the CDR3, the DNA is TGCGCCAGCAGCTCCCTTACAGGGGAGGCCGGGCAGCTGTTTTTT. Its protein product is CASSSLTGEAGQLFF.

The chain joins TRBV30 to TRBJ1-1; D not certain. CDR3 length equals 13 residues. Germline-derived CDR1 and CDR2 are GTSNPN and SVGIG (reference sequence). V was trimmed by 4 bases and J by 4 bases, leaving 13 bases between them. The CDR3 sequence is CAWMTSAVTEAFF. Written as DNA, the CDR3 is TGTGCCTGGATGACTTCTGCTGTCACTGAAGCTTTCTTT.